This T cell receptor beta chain originates from a study of T cell repertoires in aging, cancer and after chemotherapy. Findings and caveats of the study: Loss of evenness, beyond lost richness, contributed to age-related TCR diversity decline in cancer patients. Untreated cancer patients had significantly lower blood TCR diversity than age-matched healthy donors.

The length of the CDR3 is 15 residues. V lost 5 bases, J lost 1 base, and 9 bases stayed unmatched. Germline CDR1 DFQATT, CDR2 SNEGSKA (reference sequence). This clonotype was observed a handful of times. Its antigen is as yet unknown. A mixed TRB-A/B primer pool amplified rearranged TRB by multiplex touch-down PCR. TCRdb independently ran MiXCR on the multiplex PCR reads; one entry per CDR3 protein. The sample consists of more than 2,000 distinct CDR3 sequences, 15% to 20% of them appearing once. The template was genomic DNA from peripheral blood, not RNA. Sequencing was carried out using blood. The sequence was collected from a human donor with a solid tumor. This chain joins TRBV20-1 and TRBJ2-5, with 8 bases identical to TRBD2. The CDR3 reads CSAPSGGPVQETQYF. The CDR3, as DNA: TGCAGTGCTCCCTCGGGGGGGCCCGTCCAAGAGACCCAGTACTTC.